This T cell receptor beta chain stems from a study of blood T cell repertoires in COVID-19. As for the study in general: T cells, B-cell-depleted T cells, or PBMCs supplied cDNA or gDNA.

Original data processing: Amplification from reference gene primers served as the basis for estimated nucleated cell counts. Sequenced by immunoSEQ multiplex PCR; TCRdb stores in-frame clones only, minus some. Clonal size and the V and J genes are those of that table, whereas D and trimming came from the DNA. The table has around 110,000 clones, around four fifths seen once; the top ten hold about 2.2%. The sequence was obtained from a young man with acute or convalescent COVID-19. Sequenced input: peripheral blood.

The CDR3 DNA follows: TGTGCCACCAGCAGAGAGGGACAGGGGGCTGTAGATACGCAGTATTTT. Translating it yields CATSREGQGAVDTQYF. This chain uses TRBV15 with TRBJ2-3; 12 bases match TRBD1. Germline values: CDR1 LNHNV, CDR2 YYDKDF (reference sequence). CDR3 length: 16 residues. V lost 0 bases and J lost 5; bases outside the gene matches: 3.